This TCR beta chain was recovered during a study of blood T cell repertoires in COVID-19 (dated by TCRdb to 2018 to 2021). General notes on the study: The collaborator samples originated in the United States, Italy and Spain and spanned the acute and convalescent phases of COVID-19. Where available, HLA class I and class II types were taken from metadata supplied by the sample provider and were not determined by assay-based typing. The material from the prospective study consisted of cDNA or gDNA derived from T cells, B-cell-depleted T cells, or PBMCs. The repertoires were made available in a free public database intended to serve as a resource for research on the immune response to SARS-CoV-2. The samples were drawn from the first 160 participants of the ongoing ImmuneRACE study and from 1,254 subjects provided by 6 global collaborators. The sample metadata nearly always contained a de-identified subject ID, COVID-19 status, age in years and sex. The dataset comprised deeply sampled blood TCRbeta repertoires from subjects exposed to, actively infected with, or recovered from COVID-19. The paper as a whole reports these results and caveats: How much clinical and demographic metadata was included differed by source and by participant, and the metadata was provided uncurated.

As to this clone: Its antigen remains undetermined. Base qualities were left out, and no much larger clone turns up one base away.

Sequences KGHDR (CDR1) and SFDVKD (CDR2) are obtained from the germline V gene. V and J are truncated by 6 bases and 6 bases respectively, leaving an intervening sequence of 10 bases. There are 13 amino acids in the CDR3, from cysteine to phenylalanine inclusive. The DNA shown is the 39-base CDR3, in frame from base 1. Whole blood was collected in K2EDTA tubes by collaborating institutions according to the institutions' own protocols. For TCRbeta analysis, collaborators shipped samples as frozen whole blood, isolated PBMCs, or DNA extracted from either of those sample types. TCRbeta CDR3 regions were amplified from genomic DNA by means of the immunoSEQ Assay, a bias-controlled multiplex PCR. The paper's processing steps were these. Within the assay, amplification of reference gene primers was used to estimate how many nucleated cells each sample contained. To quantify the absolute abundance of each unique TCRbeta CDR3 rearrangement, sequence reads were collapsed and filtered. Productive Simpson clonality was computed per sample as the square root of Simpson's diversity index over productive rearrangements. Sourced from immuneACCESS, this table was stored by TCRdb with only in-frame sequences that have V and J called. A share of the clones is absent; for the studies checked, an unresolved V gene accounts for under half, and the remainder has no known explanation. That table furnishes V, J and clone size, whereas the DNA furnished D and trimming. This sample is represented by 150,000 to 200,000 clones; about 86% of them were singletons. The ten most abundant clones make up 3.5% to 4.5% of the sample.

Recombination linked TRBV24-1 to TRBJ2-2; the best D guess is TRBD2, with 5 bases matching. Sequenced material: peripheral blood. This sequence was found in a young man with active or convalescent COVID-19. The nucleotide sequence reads TGTGCCACCAGTTATTGGGAGTCCGGGGAGCTGTTTTTT. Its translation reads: CATSYWESGELFF.